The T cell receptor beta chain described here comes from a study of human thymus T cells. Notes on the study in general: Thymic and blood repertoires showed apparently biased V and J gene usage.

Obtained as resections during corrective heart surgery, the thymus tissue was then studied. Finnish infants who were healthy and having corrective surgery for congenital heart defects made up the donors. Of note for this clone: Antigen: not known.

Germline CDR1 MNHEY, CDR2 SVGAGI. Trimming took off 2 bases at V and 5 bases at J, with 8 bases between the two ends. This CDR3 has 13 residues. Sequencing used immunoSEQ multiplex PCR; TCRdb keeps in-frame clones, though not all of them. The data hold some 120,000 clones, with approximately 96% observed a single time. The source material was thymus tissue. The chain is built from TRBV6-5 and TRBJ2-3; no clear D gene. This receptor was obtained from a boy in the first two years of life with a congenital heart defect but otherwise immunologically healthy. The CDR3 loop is CASSYPEGDTQYF. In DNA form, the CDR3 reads TGTGCCAGCAGTTACCCCGAAGGAGATACGCAGTATTTT.